This TCR beta chain originates from a study of T cell clonality in common variable immunodeficiency. Blood samples were heparinized, about 4.5 to 9 ml per donor. Findings of the study overall: Shared TCRbeta clones were fewer between CVID subjects than controls. Common variable immunodeficiency TCR beta sequences reportedly had fewer deletions and N-nucleotide insertions. CVID subjects had higher TCRbeta clonality than healthy controls, most marked in about a third.

Clones were read by immunoSEQ multiplex PCR, and TCRdb kept only the in-frame ones, dropping some. The repertoire shows approximately 52,000 clones, none seen only once; the top ten take 3.4%. On this clone: Antigen: not known. The CDR3 is cut off 3 residues early in the read; its end comes from the germline J gene.

CDR3 length: 13 residues. The germline V gene has CDR1 SEHNR and CDR2 FQNEAQ (reference sequence). Trimming stripped 5 bases from V and 3 bases from J, with 11 bases between. This sequence was found in a person between 18 and 75 years old in good health. V is TRBV7-9 and J is TRBJ2-7, with a weak D call TRBD1 (6 bases). Sequencing was carried out using peripheral blood mononuclear cells. Partial CDR3 DNA: TGTGCCAGCAGCCCAGGGGTGGGCTACGAG. It specifies CASSPGVGYE. The whole CDR3 region reads CASSPGVGYEQYF.